These 32 T cell receptor beta chains were all obtained from the same sample, sequenced in a study of memory CD4+ T cells and cytomegalovirus serostatus. TCRdb keeps only in-frame clones here, not all; method: immunoSEQ multiplex PCR. The sample lists 45,000 to 55,000 clones, around 82% occurring once. Single viable CD3+CD4+CD8-CD45RO+ cells were sorted as the memory CD4+ T cells. Specimen: memory CD4+ T cells from blood. Source of these receptors: an adult in good health and CMV-seronegative.

This clone was counted a few times. V is TRBV18 and J is TRBJ2-5; TRBD2 matches 8 bases. The CDR3 has 13 residues. Looked up from germline, CDR1 is KGHSH and CDR2 is LQKENI. V shed 6 bases and J 2 bases; nucleotides not matched to a gene: 2. CDR3 sequence (DNA): TGTGCCAGCTCGCGGGGGGAACAAGAGACCCAGTACTTC. This translates into CASSRGEQETQYF.

The chain is built from TRBV5-4 and TRBJ2-2; D ambiguous. Germline CDR1 reads SGHNT; CDR2 reads YYREEE (reference sequence). The V end lost 0 bases, the J end lost 5 bases, and 8 bases lay between the germline ends. There are 14 residues in the CDR3. As DNA, the CDR3 is TGTGCCAGCAGCTTGGAAACCGTAACCGGGGAGCTGTTTTTT. It translates to CASSLETVTGELFF.

This clone has only a few counts. The chain couples TRBV5-4 to TRBJ2-7; no clear D. The CDR3 consists of 13 residues. The ends were cut back, 1 base at V and 5 bases at J, with 10 bases in the middle. Germline V gene lookup returns CDR1 SGHNT and CDR2 YYREEE (reference sequence). This CDR3 is CASSLFQFHEQYF. CDR3 coding DNA: TGTGCCAGCAGCTTGTTCCAATTCCACGAGCAGTACTTC.

V usage is TRBV11-2 and J usage is TRBJ2-1, with no clear D. The germline gives CDR1 SGHAT, CDR2 FQNNGV. Between the trimmed V and J ends, which lost 5 bases and 10 bases, there was a span of 12 bases. The CDR3 length is 12 residues. The CDR3 coding sequence is TGTGCCAGCAGCACCCCCTTTAGGGAGCAGTTCTTC. Translation: CASSTPFREQFF.

This clone was seen once. The V call is TRBV2, the J call TRBJ1-1; D unresolved. CDR3 length: 14 amino acids. CDR1 is SNHLY, CDR2 FYNNEI, per germline. Trimming shortened V by 5 bases and J by 0 bases, and 10 bases separated the two germline ends. The CDR3 protein is CASSLSPMNTEAFF. The CDR3 DNA sequence: TGTGCCAGCAGTTTGTCCCCAATGAACACTGAAGCTTTCTTT.

This clone was counted a few times. The rearrangement joins TRBV5-4 to TRBJ1-1; D is unclear. Looked up from germline, CDR1 is SGHNT and CDR2 is YYREEE (reference sequence). The CDR3 consists of 14 residues. Trimming took 1 base from V and 4 from J, leaving 11 bases between them. The CDR3, as DNA: TGTGCCAGCAGCTTGAAGAGGGCCTCCACTGAAGCTTTCTTT. This codes for CASSLKRASTEAFF.

The gene calls are TRBV30 and TRBJ2-3, with D hard to call. The CDR3 spans 16 residues. CDR1 is GTSNPN and CDR2 is SVGIG in the germline V gene (reference sequence). Between the trimmed V and J ends, which lost 4 bases and 2 bases, there was a span of 19 bases. The CDR3 spells CAWTTPIGWDTDTQYF. In nucleotides, the CDR3 is TGTGCCTGGACGACCCCAATCGGGTGGGACACAGATACGCAGTATTTT. Combining the CDR3 with reference TRBV30 and TRBJ2-3 gives the whole variable domain SQTIHQWPATLVQPVGSPLSLECTVEGTSNPNLYWYRQAAGRGLQLLFYSVGIGQISSEVPQNLSASRPQDRQFILSSKKLLLSDSGFYLCAWTTPIGWDTDTQYFGPGTRLTVL.

The chain joins TRBV6-6 to TRBJ1-1; D is perhaps TRBD1 (6 bases). V was pared by 5 bases and J by 2 bases, with 15 bases between. From germline, CDR1 is MNHNY and CDR2 SVGAGI (reference sequence). The CDR3 length is 15 residues. The CDR3 loop reads CASSDRQVGNTEAFF. The CDR3 coding sequence is TGTGCCAGCAGTGACAGACAGGTGGGCAACACTGAAGCTTTCTTT.

Of note for this clone: At one end the junction does not follow the germline gene, possibly because of a read error. V gene TRBV13 combines with J gene TRBJ2-5; no clear D. The germline V gene has CDR1 PRHDT and CDR2 FYEKMQ (reference sequence). The CDR3 loop spans 13 amino acids. The CDR3 nucleotides read TGTGTCAGCACCCCGAGAGGTGGGGAGACCCAGTACTTC. It yields the protein CVSTPRGGETQYF.

V usage is TRBV5-1 and J usage is TRBJ1-5; D unclear. Germline CDR1 and CDR2: SGHRS and YFSETQ. V shed 0 bases and J shed 7 bases, with 8 bases lying between them. This CDR3 contains 13 residues. The CDR3 spells CASSLEAGQPQHF. CDR3 coding DNA: TGCGCCAGCAGCTTGGAGGCAGGCCAGCCCCAGCATTTT. The variable domain in full, with the rest retrieved from reference TRBV5-1 and TRBJ1-5, is KAGVTQTPRYLIKTRGQQVTLSCSPISGHRSVSWYQQTPGQGLQFLFEYFSETQRNKGNFPGRFSGRQFSNSRSEMNVSTLELGDSALYLCASSLEAGQPQHFGDGTRLSIL.

Here the CDR3 DNA reads TGTGCCAGCAGTCAGACAGGGAAGATTGGTCAGCCCCAGCATTTT. Translation gives CASSQTGKIGQPQHF. The V gene is TRBV28, the J gene TRBJ1-5, with TRBD1 matching 7 bases. Germline trimming cut 5 bases from V and 6 bases from J; bases unmatched to any gene: 10. Germline loops: CDR1 MDHEN, CDR2 SYDVKM. The CDR3 runs to 15 residues. The full variable domain, in which reference TRBV28 and TRBJ1-5 provide the parts outside the CDR3, is DVKVTQSSRYLVKRTGEKVFLECVQDMDHENMFWYRQDPGLGLRLIYFSYDVKMKEKGDIPEGYSVSREKKERFSLILESASTNQTSMYLCASSQTGKIGQPQHFGDGTRLSIL.

Worth noting for this clone: This same CDR3 is encoded by further DNA sequences in the sample. This chain joins TRBV7-3 and TRBJ2-3, with unresolved D. Deletions cut 4 bases from V and 1 base from J, with 6 bases between. Germline V gene sequence: CDR1 SGHTA, CDR2 FQGTGA. The CDR3 extends over 13 amino acids. CDR3 in DNA: TGTGCCAGCAGCTCGGCACGCACAGATACGCAGTATTTT. It specifies CASSSARTDTQYF.

Comments on this clone: The junction shows a germline mismatch at one end, possibly a read error. The chain links TRBV7-7 to TRBJ2-5, with TRBD2 matching 8 bases. From germline, CDR1 is SSHAT and CDR2 FNYEAQ (reference sequence). This CDR3 is built from 15 residues. CDR3 sequence reads: CASSSTSGGAETQYF. The CDR3 nucleotides are TGTGCTAGCAGCTCAACTAGCGGAGGGGCAGAGACCCAGTACTTC.

The chain has TRBV7-9 and TRBJ1-4; weak D call: TRBD1 (5 bases). Germline CDR1 is SEHNR and CDR2 is FQNEAQ (reference sequence). This CDR3 is built from 15 residues. V was trimmed by 4 bases and J by 5 bases, leaving 14 bases between them. CDR3 sequence (DNA): TGTGCCAGCAGCTCCCTGGGACGGACAAATGAAAAACTGTTTTTT. It codes for CASSSLGRTNEKLFF. The entire variable domain, with the rest obtained from reference TRBV7-9 and TRBJ1-4, is as follows: DTGVSQNPRHKITKRGQNVTFRCDPISEHNRLYWYRQTLGQGPEFLTYFQNEAQLEKSRLLSDRFSAERPKGSFSTLEIQRTEQGDSAMYLCASSSLGRTNEKLFFGSGTQLSVL.

As DNA, the CDR3 is TGTGCCAGCAGTGGCATCCGCGCTAGCGGGGCAGATACGCAGTATTTT. Its protein product is CASSGIRASGADTQYF. The genes are TRBV6-1 and TRBJ2-3, with TRBD2 matching 9 bases. CDR3 size: 16 residues. With 4 bases clipped from V and 4 bases from J, the junction kept 9 bases outside the gene matches. CDR1 is MNHNS, CDR2 SASEGT, per germline.

This chain links TRBV5-6 with TRBJ2-1; D is perhaps TRBD2 (5 bases). The CDR3 consists of 13 residues. The V and J ends lost 3 bases and 5 bases respectively, with 9 bases between them. Germline-derived CDR1 and CDR2 are SGHDT and YYEEEE. CDR3 coding DNA: TGTGCCAGCAGCTGGTACGGGAACAATGAGCAGTTCTTC. Protein product: CASSWYGNNEQFF.

The chain links TRBV6-1 to TRBJ2-7; D ambiguous. The germline V and J ends were trimmed by 1 base and 3 bases, with 13 bases remaining between them. Per germline, CDR1 MNHNS and CDR2 SASEGT. The CDR3 is made up of 15 amino acids. The CDR3 DNA follows: TGTGCCAGCAGTGAAGTAGTGAAGGGCTACTACGAGCAGTACTTC. Translating gives CASSEVVKGYYEQYF.

The CDR3 region is CASSYKMGQGYGANTGELFF. CDR3 nucleotides: TGCGCCAGCAGCTACAAAATGGGACAGGGTTATGGGGCGAACACCGGGGAGCTGTTTTTT. This rearrangement joins TRBV5-1 to TRBJ2-2; 9 bases line up with TRBD1. V lost 3 bases, J lost 0 bases, and 15 bases stayed unmatched. The CDR3 is made up of 20 amino acids. Germline V CDR1 and CDR2: SGHRS, YFSETQ.

V is TRBV15 and J is TRBJ2-7, with D perhaps being TRBD1 or TRBD2 (5 bases each). This CDR3 is 15 amino acids long. Germline V gene data show CDR1 as LNHNV and CDR2 as YYDKDF (reference sequence). With 0 bases removed from V and 0 bases from J, the gap between germline ends came to 9 bases. CDR3 nucleotide sequence: TGTGCCACCAGCAGAGAGAAGGGGACCTCCTACGAGCAGTACTTC. Its protein is CATSREKGTSYEQYF.

The V call is TRBV14, the J call TRBJ2-2; tentative D call: TRBD2 (6 bases). Trimming cost V 4 bases and J 6 bases, with 15 bases left between them. CDR3 length equals 15 residues. The germline V gene encodes CDR1 SGHDN and CDR2 FVKESK. This chain's CDR3 is CASSLGGAWAGELFF. In DNA, the CDR3 is TGTGCCAGCAGCCTGGGCGGGGCTTGGGCCGGGGAGCTGTTTTTT.

The V call is TRBV7-6, the J call TRBJ2-4; 12 bases map to TRBD1. This CDR3 is 15 amino acids long. The trim removed 5 bases at V and 6 bases at J, leaving 5 bases unmatched. Germline lookup yields CDR1 SGHVS and CDR2 FNYEAQ. The CDR3 sequence: CASSAPGQGANIQYF. CDR3 DNA: TGTGCCAGCAGCGCCCCGGGACAGGGGGCAAACATTCAGTACTTC.

The chain has TRBV30 and TRBJ2-7; 7 bases agree with TRBD1. Trimming cost V 4 bases and J 9 bases; bases outside gene matches: 18. CDR3 length: 15 amino acids. The germline CDR1 and CDR2 sequences are GTSNPN and SVGIG (reference sequence). The CDR3 bases are TGTGCCTGGATCTCCGACAGGGTCAGTGGGTGTGGGCAGTACTTC. Its translation is CAWISDRVSGCGQYF.

This rearrangement joins TRBV25-1 to TRBJ1-4; D may be TRBD1 (5 bases). The CDR3 covers 15 residues. Trimming stripped 1 base from V and 8 bases from J, with 14 bases between. Germline V CDR1 and CDR2: MGHDK, SYGVNS. CDR3 amino acids: CASSEFSGSYEKLFF. The CDR3 region has the DNA TGTGCCAGCAGTGAATTCTCAGGGTCCTACGAAAAACTGTTTTTT.

The chain joins TRBV11-2 to TRBJ1-4; D unresolved. Germline V gene sequence: CDR1 SGHAT, CDR2 FQNNGV. The CDR3 spans 13 residues. The V gene lost 1 base and the J gene lost 4 bases, with 4 bases spanning the gap. CDR3 residues: CASSLGFNEKLFF. In nucleotides, the CDR3 is TGTGCCAGCAGCTTAGGCTTTAATGAAAAACTGTTTTTT.

The V gene is TRBV10-1, the J gene TRBJ2-3; 7 nucleotides match TRBD2. The germline V gene has CDR1 WNHNN and CDR2 SYGVQD (reference sequence). Trimming cost V 0 bases and J 1 base; bases outside gene matches: 4. This CDR3 region has 16 residues. The CDR3 coding sequence is TGCGCCAGCAGTGAGTCTCGTCTAGCGGGCACAGATACGCAGTATTTT. This translates into CASSESRLAGTDTQYF.

Comment on this clone: A much larger clone differs from this one at a single base, so this may be a read error. The V call is TRBV5-6, the J call TRBJ2-7, with D possibly being TRBD1 (5 bases). V was trimmed by 2 bases and J by 1 base, leaving 7 bases between them. The CDR3 loop spans 13 amino acids. Germline CDR1 is SGHDT and CDR2 is YYEEEE. CDR3: CASSLGASYEQYF. The CDR3, as DNA: TGTGCCAGCAGCTTAGGGGCATCCTACGAGCAGTACTTC.

V is TRBV18 and J is TRBJ1-2; D uncertain. The germline V gene encodes CDR1 KGHSH and CDR2 LQKENI. This CDR3 is built from 12 residues. The V gene lost 3 bases and the J gene lost 4 bases, with 6 bases spanning the gap. As DNA, the CDR3 is TGTGCCAGCTCACCGGCGGGCTATGGCTACACCTTC. Residues: CASSPAGYGYTF.

CDR3 residues: CASSSTRGGEQFF. CDR3 coding DNA: TGTGCCAGCAGTTCTACTAGGGGCGGAGAGCAGTTCTTC. The rearrangement joins TRBV27 to TRBJ2-1; D assignment may be TRBD1 or TRBD2 (5 bases each). Trimming took 4 bases from V and 10 from J, leaving 14 bases between them. Germline V lookup: CDR1 MNHEY, CDR2 SMNVEV (reference sequence). There are 13 residues in the CDR3.

The chain links TRBV19 to TRBJ2-3; unclear D gene. Germline-derived CDR1 and CDR2 are LNHDA and SQIVND (reference sequence). Between the trimmed V and J ends, which lost 6 bases and 0 bases, there was a span of 7 bases. The CDR3 length is 13 residues. The DNA of the CDR3 is TGTGCCAGTAGCCCTCAAAGCACAGATACGCAGTATTTT. Residues: CASSPQSTDTQYF. Variable domain in full (rest from reference TRBV19 and TRBJ2-3): DGGITQSPKYLFRKEGQNVTLSCEQNLNHDAMYWYRQDPGQGLRLIYYSQIVNDFQKGDIAEGYSVSREKKESFPLTVTSAQKNPTAFYLCASSPQSTDTQYFGPGTRLTVL.

This chain connects TRBV6-1 to TRBJ1-5, with D perhaps TRBD1 (5 bases). The germline V gene encodes CDR1 MNHNS and CDR2 SASEGT. V dropped 4 bases and J dropped 0 bases, with 19 bases sitting between them. CDR3 length: 18 residues. This CDR3 is CASSGTGLGGYSNQPQHF. In DNA, the CDR3 is TGTGCCAGCAGTGGCACAGGACTGGGAGGGTATAGCAATCAGCCCCAGCATTTT.

V gene TRBV5-1 combines with J gene TRBJ2-2; D might be TRBD1 (5 bases). Germline V gives CDR1 SGHRS, CDR2 YFSETQ. Trimming stripped 5 bases from V and 0 bases from J, with 11 bases between. This CDR3 spans 15 amino acids. In nucleotides, the CDR3 is TGCGCCAGCAGAATTGGGGCAGCGAACACCGGGGAGCTGTTTTTT. Translating gives CASRIGAANTGELFF.

The chain joins TRBV9 to TRBJ2-2; tentative D call: TRBD2 (5 bases). Trimming removed 1 base at V and 1 base at J, with 17 bases between. CDR1 and CDR2 (germline): SGDLS, YYNGEE. The CDR3 covers 18 residues. Written as DNA, the CDR3 is TGTGCCAGCAGCGTAATCGAGAGCGGCTACTTGAACACCGGGGAGCTGTTTTTT. It is translated as CASSVIESGYLNTGELFF. Using reference TRBV9 and TRBJ2-2 for the parts outside the CDR3, the full variable domain is DSGVTQTPKHLITATGQRVTLRCSPRSGDLSVYWYQQSLDQGLQFLIQYYNGEERAKGNILERFSAQQFPDLHSELNLSSLELGDSALYFCASSVIESGYLNTGELFFGEGSRLTVL.